What follows are 22 T cell receptor beta chains derived from one specimen sequenced in a study of a mutant IDH1 vaccine in newly diagnosed glioma. Libraries were prepared by immunoSEQ multiplex PCR; TCRdb keeps only in-frame clonotypes and omits some of them. The sample includes around 67,000 clones, around 83% of them seen just once. The time point denotes: baseline, week 1 (first vaccination visit). Treatment: pre-vaccination baseline after standard-of-care therapy. The sample consisted of peripheral blood mononuclear cells (PBMCs), taken from a glioma patient treated with radiotherapy, temozolomide or both. These receptors came from a woman aged 18-35 years with glioma. Some clones in this sample may be carry-over from other donors' samples.

This chain's CDR3 is CASSLIPGGVNEQFF. The CDR3 nucleotides are TGTGCCAGCAGCTTGATTCCGGGAGGGGTGAATGAGCAGTTCTTC. The chain joins TRBV7-6 to TRBJ2-1; TRBD2 matches 8 bases. The CDR3 is 15 residues long. J gave up 7 bases and V 3 bases, and 8 bases lay outside the gene matches. Germline values: CDR1 SGHVS, CDR2 FNYEAQ.

The chain joins TRBV6-4 to TRBJ2-3; TRBD1 matches at 8 bases. This CDR3 is built from 14 residues. Germline-derived CDR1 and CDR2 are MRHNA and SNTAGT. V shed 6 bases, J shed 4 bases, and the junction held 6 bases outside the gene matches. CDR3 DNA: TGTGCCAGCAGCCCCGGACAGGGCGCAGATACGCAGTATTTT. Its translation: CASSPGQGADTQYF.

This chain links TRBV19 with TRBJ1-1; D is ambiguous. The V end was cut by 3 bases, the J end by 0 bases, with 17 bases between. Germline V gene lookup returns CDR1 LNHDA and CDR2 SQIVND (reference sequence). The CDR3 is made up of 17 amino acids. CDR3 loop: CASSIRHFGIVNTEAFF. DNA for the CDR3: TGTGCCAGTAGTATCAGACATTTTGGGATTGTGAACACTGAAGCTTTCTTT.

V and J are TRBV6-6 and TRBJ1-5, with no clear D. The germline V gene encodes CDR1 MNHNY and CDR2 SVGAGI (reference sequence). V shed 2 bases and J shed 5 bases, with 1 base lying between them. CDR3 size: 11 residues. The CDR3 protein is CASSYDQPQHF. CDR3 coding DNA: TGTGCCAGCAGTTACGATCAGCCCCAGCATTTT.

The genes are TRBV5-4 and TRBJ1-2, with D tentatively TRBD1 (6 bases). V was cut by 1 base and J by 6 bases, with 13 bases left in between. The CDR3 length is 14 residues. In germline, CDR1 is SGHNT, CDR2 YYREEE (reference sequence). CDR3 DNA: TGTGCCAGCAGCTTGCCAGGGGAATTGGATGGCTACACCTTC. It specifies CASSLPGELDGYTF. Using reference TRBV5-4 and TRBJ1-2 for the parts outside the CDR3, the full variable domain is ETGVTQSPTHLIKTRGQQVTLRCSSQSGHNTVSWYQQALGQGPQFIFQYYREEENGRGNFPPRFSGLQFPNYSSELNVNALELDDSALYLCASSLPGELDGYTFGSGTRLTVV.

The V and J genes are TRBV11-3 and TRBJ2-7, with a tentative D call TRBD1 (6 bases). The CDR3 spans 15 residues. Trimming took 5 bases from V and 1 from J, leaving 15 bases between them. Germline CDR1 is SGHNT and CDR2 is YENEEA. The CDR3 DNA reads TGTGCCAGCAGCGCCGGGACAACGAATTCCTACGAGCAGTACTTC. It specifies CASSAGTTNSYEQYF.

This clone showed up just a few times. This chain joins TRBV25-1 and TRBJ1-1; 10 bases are shared with TRBD1. The germline gives CDR1 MGHDK, CDR2 SYGVNS. CDR3 length: 15 residues. V gave up 4 bases and J gave up 1 base; unmatched junction bases: 3. The CDR3 DNA follows: TGTGCCAGCAGTGTGGACAGGGGGACGAACACTGAAGCTTTCTTT. This gives the protein CASSVDRGTNTEAFF.

CDR3 sequence: CASSARDLPDYNEQFF. CDR3 nucleotide sequence: TGTGCCAGCAGCGCTCGGGACCTACCCGATTACAATGAGCAGTTCTTC. The chain joins TRBV9 to TRBJ2-1; D tentatively fits TRBD1 or TRBD2 (5 bases each). With 3 bases removed from V and 4 bases from J, the gap between germline ends came to 17 bases. The CDR3 has 16 residues. CDR1 and CDR2 (germline): SGDLS, YYNGEE.

V is TRBV6-6 and J is TRBJ2-7; D uncertain. Per germline, CDR1 MNHNY and CDR2 SVGAGI (reference sequence). This CDR3 has 12 residues. Trimming took off 5 bases at V and 1 base at J, with 6 bases between the two ends. The CDR3 nucleotides are TGTGCCAGCAGTGACCCATCCTACGAGCAGTACTTC. It is translated as CASSDPSYEQYF.

The chain couples TRBV7-2 to TRBJ2-7; TRBD2 aligns across 10 bases. The trim removed 3 bases at V and 2 bases at J, leaving 4 bases unmatched. The germline CDR1 and CDR2 sequences are SGHTA and FQGNSA. This CDR3 region has 15 residues. This CDR3 is CASSLEAGGPYEQYF. CDR3 DNA: TGTGCCAGCAGCTTGGAAGCGGGGGGGCCCTACGAGCAGTACTTC.

This chain connects TRBV5-1 to TRBJ2-5; TRBD1 might be the D (5 bases). CDR1 SGHRS and CDR2 YFSETQ come from the germline V gene. The CDR3 is 15 residues long. Trimming took 0 bases from V and 4 from J, leaving 13 bases between them. The CDR3 region is CASSLEGVLRETQYF. DNA for the CDR3: TGCGCCAGCAGCTTGGAAGGGGTGCTGCGAGAGACCCAGTACTTC.

The V call is TRBV10-3, the J call TRBJ2-7; a weak D match, TRBD2 (5 bases). V shed 0 bases and J shed 2 bases, with 11 bases lying between them. CDR1 is ENHRY and CDR2 is SYGVKD in the germline V gene. This CDR3 is built from 15 residues. The CDR3 is CAISESRGHTYEQYF. The CDR3 DNA follows: TGTGCCATCAGTGAGTCGAGAGGGCACACCTACGAGCAGTACTTC.

This clone occurred a few times. J is TRBJ2-3 and V is TRBV25-1; TRBD1 matches at 7 bases. The junction had 4 bases not matched to a gene; V was cut back by 6 bases and J by 4 bases. The CDR3 has 13 residues. Germline V gives CDR1 MGHDK, CDR2 SYGVNS. The CDR3 nucleotides are TGTGCCAGCAGGCCTACAGGGGCAGATACGCAGTATTTT. This encodes CASRPTGADTQYF. The full variable domain, its missing parts supplied by reference TRBV25-1 and TRBJ2-3, is EADIYQTPRYLVIGTGKKITLECSQTMGHDKMYWYQQDPGMELHLIHYSYGVNSTEKGDLSSESTVSRIRTEHFPLTLESARPSHTSQYLCASRPTGADTQYFGPGTRLTVL.

This clone showed up just a few times. The V and J genes are TRBV5-1 and TRBJ2-1; D unresolved. Germline CDR1 is SGHRS and CDR2 is YFSETQ. The ends were cut back, 1 base at V and 7 bases at J, with 6 bases in the middle. The CDR3 is 12 amino acids. The CDR3 DNA is TGCGCCAGCAGCTTGCCCGGGAATGAGCAGTTCTTC. This codes for CASSLPGNEQFF.

V is TRBV27 and J is TRBJ1-1; a weak D match, TRBD1 (5 bases). CDR3 length: 15 residues. V lost 8 bases and J lost 0, with 16 bases in between. The V gene's germline CDR1 is MNHEY and CDR2 SMNVEV (reference sequence). The CDR3 DNA reads TGTGCCAGCTCCCCCGGGACGGTTATGAACACTGAAGCTTTCTTT. Amino acid sequence: CASSPGTVMNTEAFF.

V gene TRBV4-2 combines with J gene TRBJ1-1, with TRBD1 as a possible D gene (6 bases). The CDR3 is made up of 15 amino acids. The germline V gene encodes CDR1 LGHNA and CDR2 YNFKEQ. The V gene lost 4 bases and the J gene lost 4 bases, with 16 bases spanning the gap. The CDR3 bases are TGTGCCAGCAGCCCAACTCTACCAGGGGCCACTGAAGCTTTCTTT. It specifies CASSPTLPGATEAFF.

The CDR3 nucleotides are TGTGCCAGCAGCCTTGGACAGGTCTACGAGCAGTACTTC. Translation: CASSLGQVYEQYF. The chain is built from TRBV11-2 and TRBJ2-7, with TRBD1 identical over 7 bases. The germline CDR1 and CDR2 sequences are SGHAT and FQNNGV. The V segment lost 5 bases and the J segment 3 bases; nucleotides outside the gene matches: 4. There are 13 residues in the CDR3.

This sequence joins TRBV9 and TRBJ1-2; D is possibly TRBD1 (6 bases). The CDR3 spans 12 residues. Trimming stripped 6 bases from V and 5 bases from J, with 11 bases between. Germline V gene lookup returns CDR1 SGDLS and CDR2 YYNGEE. CDR3 nucleotides: TGTGCCAGCACTCAGGGGAAGTATGGCTACACCTTC. Its translation: CASTQGKYGYTF. The complete variable domain, with remaining parts taken from reference TRBV9 and TRBJ1-2, reads DSGVTQTPKHLITATGQRVTLRCSPRSGDLSVYWYQQSLDQGLQFLIQYYNGEERAKGNILERFSAQQFPDLHSELNLSSLELGDSALYFCASTQGKYGYTFGSGTRLTVV.

Here the CDR3 DNA reads TGTGCCAGCTCCTCCGGGACAGGGAACACTGAAGCTTTCTTT. Translated: CASSSGTGNTEAFF. The gene calls are TRBV2 and TRBJ1-1; 8 bases are a match to TRBD1. The CDR3 extends over 14 amino acids. Germline CDR1 SNHLY, CDR2 FYNNEI. The V and J ends lost 8 bases and 1 base, in that order; junction bases with no gene match: 6.

The genes are TRBV25-1 and TRBJ1-4; D unresolved. CDR3 size: 12 residues. The V gene's germline CDR1 is MGHDK and CDR2 SYGVNS. The V and J ends lost 3 bases and 8 bases respectively, with 7 bases between them. The CDR3 sequence is CASSDWREKLFF. The CDR3 nucleotides read TGTGCCAGCAGTGATTGGAGGGAAAAACTGTTTTTT.

V gene TRBV7-2 combines with J gene TRBJ2-3; D is unclear. The CDR3 is 12 amino acids. The V gene lost 5 bases and the J gene lost 6 bases, with 9 bases spanning the gap. Per the germline V gene, CDR1 is SGHTA and CDR2 is FQGNSA. CDR3 in amino acids: CASSLNRDTQYF. The CDR3 coding sequence is TGTGCCAGCAGCCTTAATCGGGATACGCAGTATTTT.

The chain combines TRBV6-5 with TRBJ1-1, with D maybe TRBD1 (5 bases). This CDR3 comprises 12 residues. Deletions cut 6 bases from V and 4 bases from J, with 9 bases between. Germline V gene sequence: CDR1 MNHEY, CDR2 SVGAGI. DNA for the CDR3: TGTGCCAGCAGGGGACGGTTCACTGAAGCTTTCTTT. Encoded protein: CASRGRFTEAFF.